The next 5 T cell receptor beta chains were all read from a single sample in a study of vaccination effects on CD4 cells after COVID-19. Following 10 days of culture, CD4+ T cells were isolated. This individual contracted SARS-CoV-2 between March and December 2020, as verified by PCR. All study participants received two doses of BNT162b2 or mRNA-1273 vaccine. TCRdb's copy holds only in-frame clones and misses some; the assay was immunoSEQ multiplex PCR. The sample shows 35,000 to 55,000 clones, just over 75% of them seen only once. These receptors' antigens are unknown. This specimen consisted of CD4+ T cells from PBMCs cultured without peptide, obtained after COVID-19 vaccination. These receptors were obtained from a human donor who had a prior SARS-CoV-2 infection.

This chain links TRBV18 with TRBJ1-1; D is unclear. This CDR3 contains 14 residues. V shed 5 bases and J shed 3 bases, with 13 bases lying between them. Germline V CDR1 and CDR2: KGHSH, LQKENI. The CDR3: CASSAVNRDTEAFF. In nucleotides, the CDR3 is TGTGCCAGCTCAGCCGTGAACAGAGACACTGAAGCTTTCTTT.

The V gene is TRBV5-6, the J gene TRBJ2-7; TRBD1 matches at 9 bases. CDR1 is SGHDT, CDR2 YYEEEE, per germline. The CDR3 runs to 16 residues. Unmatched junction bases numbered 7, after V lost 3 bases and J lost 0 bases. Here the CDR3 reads CASSYRDRASSYEQYF. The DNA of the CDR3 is TGTGCCAGCAGCTACCGGGACAGGGCATCCTCCTACGAGCAGTACTTC.

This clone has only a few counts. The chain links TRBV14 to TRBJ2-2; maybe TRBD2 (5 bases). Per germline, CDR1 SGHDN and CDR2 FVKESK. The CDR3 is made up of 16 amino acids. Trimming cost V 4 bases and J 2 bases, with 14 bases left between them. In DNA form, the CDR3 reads TGTGCCAGCAGCCCCACTGGGAGAGTCAACACCGGGGAGCTGTTTTTT. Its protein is CASSPTGRVNTGELFF.

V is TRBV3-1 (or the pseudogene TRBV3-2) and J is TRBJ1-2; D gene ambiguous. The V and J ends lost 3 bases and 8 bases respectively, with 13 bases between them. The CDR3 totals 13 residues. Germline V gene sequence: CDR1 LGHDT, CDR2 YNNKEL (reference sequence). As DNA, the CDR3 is TGTGCCAGCAGCCAGGGTGGCATAGGAGGCTACACCTTC. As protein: CASSQGGIGGYTF.

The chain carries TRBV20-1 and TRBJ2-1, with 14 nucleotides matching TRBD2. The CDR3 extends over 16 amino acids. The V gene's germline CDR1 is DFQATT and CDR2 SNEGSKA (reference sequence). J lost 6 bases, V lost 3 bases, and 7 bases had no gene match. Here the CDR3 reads CSASNRGTSGSNEQFF. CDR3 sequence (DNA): TGCAGTGCTAGTAACCGTGGGACTAGCGGGAGCAATGAGCAGTTCTTC.